The subject of this entry is one TCR beta chain. The sample originates from a study of shared clonotypes between healthy human individuals. With V trimmed by 5 bases and J by 4 bases, 3 bases remained unmatched. From germline, CDR1 is SQVTM and CDR2 ANQGSEA. The CDR3 consists of 12 residues. The table came from immunoSEQ multiplex PCR; TCRdb's copy has only in-frame clones and leaves some out. The profile shows about 1.5 million clones, approximately 98% of them singletons. The sample comprised naive CD4+ T cells sorted from blood. Subset described: CD45RA+ positively selected. This TCR came from a man in his thirties or forties in good health. The genes are TRBV29-1 and TRBJ1-2; the match to TRBD1 covers 8 bases. The DNA of the CDR3 is TGCAGCGTTAGAACAGGGGGCTATGGCTACACCTTC. The encoded protein is CSVRTGGYGYTF.